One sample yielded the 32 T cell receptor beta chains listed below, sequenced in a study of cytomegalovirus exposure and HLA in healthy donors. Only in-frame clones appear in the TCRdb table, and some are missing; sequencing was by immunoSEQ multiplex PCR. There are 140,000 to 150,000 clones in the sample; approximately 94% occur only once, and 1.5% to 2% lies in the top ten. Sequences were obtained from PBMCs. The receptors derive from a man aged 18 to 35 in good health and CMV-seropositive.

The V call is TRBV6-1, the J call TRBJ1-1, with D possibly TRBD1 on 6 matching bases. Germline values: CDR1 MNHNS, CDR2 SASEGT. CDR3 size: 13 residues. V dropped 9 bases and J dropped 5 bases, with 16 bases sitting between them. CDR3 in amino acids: CASNGGLSTEAFF. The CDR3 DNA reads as TGTGCCAGTAACGGGGGGCTAAGTACTGAAGCTTTCTTT.

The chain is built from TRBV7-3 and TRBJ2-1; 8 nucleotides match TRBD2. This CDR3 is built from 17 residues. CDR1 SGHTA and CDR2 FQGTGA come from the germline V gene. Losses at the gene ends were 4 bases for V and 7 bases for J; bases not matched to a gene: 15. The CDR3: CASSSKVGLAGRNEQFF. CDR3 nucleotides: TGTGCCAGCAGCTCCAAGGTGGGCCTAGCGGGCAGGAATGAGCAGTTCTTC.

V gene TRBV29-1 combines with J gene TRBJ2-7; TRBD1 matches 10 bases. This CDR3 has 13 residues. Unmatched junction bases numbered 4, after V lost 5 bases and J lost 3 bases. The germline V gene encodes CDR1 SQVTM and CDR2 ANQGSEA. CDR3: CSVPGTGDYEQYF. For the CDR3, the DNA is TGCAGCGTTCCCGGGACAGGGGACTACGAGCAGTACTTC.

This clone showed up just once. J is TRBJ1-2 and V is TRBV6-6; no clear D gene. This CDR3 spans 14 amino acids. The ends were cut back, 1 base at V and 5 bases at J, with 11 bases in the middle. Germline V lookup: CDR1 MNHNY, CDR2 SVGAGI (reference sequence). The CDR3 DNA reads TGTGCCAGCAGTTACTACACCGATGATTATGGCTACACCTTC. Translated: CASSYYTDDYGYTF.

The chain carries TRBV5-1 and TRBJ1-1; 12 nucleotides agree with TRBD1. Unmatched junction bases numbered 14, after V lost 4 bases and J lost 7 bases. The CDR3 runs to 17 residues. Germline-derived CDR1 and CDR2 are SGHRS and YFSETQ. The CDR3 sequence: CASSQRGQGAPFGEAFF. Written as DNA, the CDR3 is TGCGCCAGCAGCCAGAGGGGACAGGGGGCGCCTTTTGGTGAAGCTTTCTTT. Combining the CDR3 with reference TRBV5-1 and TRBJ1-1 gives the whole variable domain KAGVTQTPRYLIKTRGQQVTLSCSPISGHRSVSWYQQTPGQGLQFLFEYFSETQRNKGNFPGRFSGRQFSNSRSEMNVSTLELGDSALYLCASSQRGQGAPFGEAFFGQGTRLTVV.

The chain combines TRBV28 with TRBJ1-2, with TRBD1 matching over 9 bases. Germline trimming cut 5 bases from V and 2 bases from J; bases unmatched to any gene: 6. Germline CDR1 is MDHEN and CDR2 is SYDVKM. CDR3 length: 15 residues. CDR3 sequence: CASSPGQGRNYGYTF. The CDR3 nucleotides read TGTGCCAGCAGTCCCGGACAGGGGAGAAACTATGGCTACACCTTC.

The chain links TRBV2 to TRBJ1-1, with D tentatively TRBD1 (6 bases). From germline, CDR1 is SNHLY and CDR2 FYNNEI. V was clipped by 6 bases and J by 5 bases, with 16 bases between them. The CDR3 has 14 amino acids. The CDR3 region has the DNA TGTGCCAGCAGCGGAACAGGGCCGGGGACTGAAGCTTTCTTT. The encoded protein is CASSGTGPGTEAFF.

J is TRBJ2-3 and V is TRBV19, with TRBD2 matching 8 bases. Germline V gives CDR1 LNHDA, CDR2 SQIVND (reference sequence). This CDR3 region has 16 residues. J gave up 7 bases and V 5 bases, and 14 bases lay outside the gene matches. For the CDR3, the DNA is TGTGCCAGTAGTCAATCTCTCGCGGGAGGTGGAAATACGCAGTATTTT. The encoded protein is CASSQSLAGGGNTQYF. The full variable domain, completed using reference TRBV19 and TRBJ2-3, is DGGITQSPKYLFRKEGQNVTLSCEQNLNHDAMYWYRQDPGQGLRLIYYSQIVNDFQKGDIAEGYSVSREKKESFPLTVTSAQKNPTAFYLCASSQSLAGGGNTQYFGPGTRLTVL.

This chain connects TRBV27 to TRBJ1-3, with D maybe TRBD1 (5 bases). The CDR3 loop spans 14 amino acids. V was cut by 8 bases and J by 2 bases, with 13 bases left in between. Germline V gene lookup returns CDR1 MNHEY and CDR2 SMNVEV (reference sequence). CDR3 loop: CASARGGAGNTIYF. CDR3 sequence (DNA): TGTGCCAGCGCCCGCGGGGGGGCTGGAAACACCATATATTTT.

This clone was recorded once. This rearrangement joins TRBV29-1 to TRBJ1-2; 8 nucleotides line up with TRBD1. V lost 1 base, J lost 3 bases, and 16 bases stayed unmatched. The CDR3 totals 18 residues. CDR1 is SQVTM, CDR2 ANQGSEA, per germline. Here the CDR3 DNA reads TGCAGCGTTGAAGGATGGACAGGGAGGATGAATTGGGACTATGGCTACACCTTC. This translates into CSVEGWTGRMNWDYGYTF.

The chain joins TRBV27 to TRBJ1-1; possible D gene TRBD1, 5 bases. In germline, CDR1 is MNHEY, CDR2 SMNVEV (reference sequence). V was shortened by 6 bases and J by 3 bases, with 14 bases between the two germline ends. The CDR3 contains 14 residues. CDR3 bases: TGTGCCAGCAGCTCCTTGGGGGGGGACACTGAAGCTTTCTTT. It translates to CASSSLGGDTEAFF.

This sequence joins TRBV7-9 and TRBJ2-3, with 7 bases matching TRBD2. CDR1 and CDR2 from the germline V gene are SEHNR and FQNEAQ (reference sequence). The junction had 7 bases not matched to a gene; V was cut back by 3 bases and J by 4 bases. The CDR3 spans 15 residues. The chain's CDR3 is CASSFSSGGADTQYF. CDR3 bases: TGTGCCAGCAGCTTCTCTAGCGGAGGGGCAGATACGCAGTATTTT.

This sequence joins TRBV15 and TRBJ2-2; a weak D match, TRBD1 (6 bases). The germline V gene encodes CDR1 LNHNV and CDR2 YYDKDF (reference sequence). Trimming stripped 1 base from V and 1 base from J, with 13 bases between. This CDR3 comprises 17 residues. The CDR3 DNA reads TGTGCCACCAGCAGAGGCTTTACAGGGTTGAACACCGGGGAGCTGTTTTTT. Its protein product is CATSRGFTGLNTGELFF.

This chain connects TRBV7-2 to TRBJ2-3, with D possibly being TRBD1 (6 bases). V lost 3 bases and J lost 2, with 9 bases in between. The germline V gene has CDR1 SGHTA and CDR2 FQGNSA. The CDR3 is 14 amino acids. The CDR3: CASSFTGFTDTQYF. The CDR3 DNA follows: TGTGCCAGCAGCTTTACAGGGTTCACAGATACGCAGTATTTT.

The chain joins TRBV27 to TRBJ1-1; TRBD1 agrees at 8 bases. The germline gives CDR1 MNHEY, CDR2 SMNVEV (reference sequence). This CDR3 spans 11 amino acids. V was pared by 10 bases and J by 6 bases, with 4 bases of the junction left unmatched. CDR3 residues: CATRQGSEAFF. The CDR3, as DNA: TGTGCCACCCGACAGGGGTCTGAAGCTTTCTTT.

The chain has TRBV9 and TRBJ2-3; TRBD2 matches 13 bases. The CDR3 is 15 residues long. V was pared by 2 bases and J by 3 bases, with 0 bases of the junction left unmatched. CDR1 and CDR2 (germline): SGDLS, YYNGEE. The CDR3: CASSVGLAGTDTQYF. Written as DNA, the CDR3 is TGTGCCAGCAGCGTGGGACTAGCGGGAACAGATACGCAGTATTTT.

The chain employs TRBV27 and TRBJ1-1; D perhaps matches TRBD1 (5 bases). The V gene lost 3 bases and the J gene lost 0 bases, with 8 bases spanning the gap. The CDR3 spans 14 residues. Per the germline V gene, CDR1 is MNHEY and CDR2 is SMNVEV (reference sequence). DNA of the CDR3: TGTGCCAGCAGTTTTAGGGGCCTGAACACTGAAGCTTTCTTT. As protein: CASSFRGLNTEAFF.

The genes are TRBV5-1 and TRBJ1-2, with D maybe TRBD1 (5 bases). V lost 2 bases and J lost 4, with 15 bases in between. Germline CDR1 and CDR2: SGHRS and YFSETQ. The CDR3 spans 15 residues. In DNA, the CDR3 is TGCGCCAGCAGCTTTCGAACAGGAAGAGGCTATGGCTACACCTTC. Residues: CASSFRTGRGYGYTF.

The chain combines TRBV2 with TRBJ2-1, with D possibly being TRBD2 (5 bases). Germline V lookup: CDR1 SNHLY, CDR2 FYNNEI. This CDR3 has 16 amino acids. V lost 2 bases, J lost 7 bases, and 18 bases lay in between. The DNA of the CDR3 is TGTGCCAGCAGTGAACGGGGATTCAACACAATGAATGAGCAGTTCTTC. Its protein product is CASSERGFNTMNEQFF. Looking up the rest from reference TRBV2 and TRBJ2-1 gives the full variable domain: EPEVTQTPSHQVTQMGQEVILRCVPISNHLYFYWYRQILGQKVEFLVSFYNNEISEKSEIFDDQFSVERPDGSNFTLKIRSTKLEDSAMYFCASSERGFNTMNEQFFGPGTRLTVL.

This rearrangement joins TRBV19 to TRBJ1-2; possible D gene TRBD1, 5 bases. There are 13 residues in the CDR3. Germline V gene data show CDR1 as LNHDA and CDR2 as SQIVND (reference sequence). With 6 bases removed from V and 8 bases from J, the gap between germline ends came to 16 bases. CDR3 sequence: CASSPTTVGGYTF. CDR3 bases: TGTGCCAGTAGCCCAACGACAGTTGGGGGCTACACCTTC. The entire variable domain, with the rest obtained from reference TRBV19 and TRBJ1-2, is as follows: DGGITQSPKYLFRKEGQNVTLSCEQNLNHDAMYWYRQDPGQGLRLIYYSQIVNDFQKGDIAEGYSVSREKKESFPLTVTSAQKNPTAFYLCASSPTTVGGYTFGSGTRLTVV.

The CDR3, as DNA: TGTGCCGCGAGGACAGGGTTATGGCAGCCCCAGCATTTT. This encodes CAARTGLWQPQHF. V is TRBV28 and J is TRBJ1-5; 8 bases map to TRBD1. Trimming at V came to 11 bases and at J to 7 bases, leaving 10 bases not matched to a gene. Germline V gives CDR1 MDHEN, CDR2 SYDVKM. The CDR3 contains 13 residues.

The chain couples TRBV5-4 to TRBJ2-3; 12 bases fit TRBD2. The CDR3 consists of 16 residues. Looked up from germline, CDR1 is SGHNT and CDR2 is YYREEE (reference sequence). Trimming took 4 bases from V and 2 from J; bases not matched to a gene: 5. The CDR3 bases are TGTGCCAGCAGCGCAGGACTAGCGGGATCCACAGATACGCAGTATTTT. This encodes CASSAGLAGSTDTQYF.

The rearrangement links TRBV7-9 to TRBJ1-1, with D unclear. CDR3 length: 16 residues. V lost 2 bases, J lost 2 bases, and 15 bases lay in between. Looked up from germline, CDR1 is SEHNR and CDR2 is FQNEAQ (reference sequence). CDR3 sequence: CASSLMRAGGNTEAFF. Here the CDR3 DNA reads TGTGCCAGCAGCTTAATGAGGGCAGGCGGAAACACTGAAGCTTTCTTT.

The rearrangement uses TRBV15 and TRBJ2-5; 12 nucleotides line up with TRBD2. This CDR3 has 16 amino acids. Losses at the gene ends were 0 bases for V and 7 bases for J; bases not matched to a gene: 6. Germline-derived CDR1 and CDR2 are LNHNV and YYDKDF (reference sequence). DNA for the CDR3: TGTGCCACCAGCAGAGAACGACTAGCGGGAGAGGGGACCCAGTACTTC. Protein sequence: CATSRERLAGEGTQYF.

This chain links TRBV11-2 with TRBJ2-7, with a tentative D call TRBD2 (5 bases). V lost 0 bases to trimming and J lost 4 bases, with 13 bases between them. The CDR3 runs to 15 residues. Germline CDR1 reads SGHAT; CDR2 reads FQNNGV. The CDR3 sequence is CASSLDRRQYYEQYF. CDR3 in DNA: TGTGCCAGCAGCTTAGATCGGAGGCAGTATTACGAGCAGTACTTC.

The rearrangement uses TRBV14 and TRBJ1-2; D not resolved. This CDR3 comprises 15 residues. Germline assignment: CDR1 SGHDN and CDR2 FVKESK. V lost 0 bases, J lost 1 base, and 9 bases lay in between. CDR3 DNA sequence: TGTGCCAGCAGCCAAGAACCGGGGATTAACTATGGCTACACCTTC. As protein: CASSQEPGINYGYTF.

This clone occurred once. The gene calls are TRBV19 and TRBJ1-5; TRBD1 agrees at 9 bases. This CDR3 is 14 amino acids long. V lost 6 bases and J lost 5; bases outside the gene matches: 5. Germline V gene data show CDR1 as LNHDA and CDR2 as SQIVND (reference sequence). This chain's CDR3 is CASSPRTGDQPQHF. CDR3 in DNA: TGTGCCAGTAGCCCTCGGACAGGGGATCAGCCCCAGCATTTT.

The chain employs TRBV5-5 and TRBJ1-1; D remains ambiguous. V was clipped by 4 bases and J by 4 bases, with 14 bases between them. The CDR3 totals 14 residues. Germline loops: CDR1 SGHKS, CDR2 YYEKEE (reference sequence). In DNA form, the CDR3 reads TGTGCCAGCAGCCCGGACTTGCGGGGCACTGAAGCTTTCTTT. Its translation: CASSPDLRGTEAFF.

The CDR3 nucleotides are TGTGCCAGCAGCTTAGGTGGGCCCTATGGCTACACCTTC. Translating it yields CASSLGGPYGYTF. V and J are TRBV7-9 and TRBJ1-2; no clear D gene. Germline assignment: CDR1 SEHNR and CDR2 FQNEAQ (reference sequence). The V and J ends lost 1 base and 4 bases respectively, with 7 bases between them. The CDR3 totals 13 residues.

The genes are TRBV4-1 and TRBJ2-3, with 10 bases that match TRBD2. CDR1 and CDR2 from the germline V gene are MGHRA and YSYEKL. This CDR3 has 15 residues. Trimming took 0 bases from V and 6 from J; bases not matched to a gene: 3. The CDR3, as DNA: TGCGCCAGCAGCCAAGAGTCTAGCGGGAGTGATACGCAGTATTTT. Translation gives CASSQESSGSDTQYF.

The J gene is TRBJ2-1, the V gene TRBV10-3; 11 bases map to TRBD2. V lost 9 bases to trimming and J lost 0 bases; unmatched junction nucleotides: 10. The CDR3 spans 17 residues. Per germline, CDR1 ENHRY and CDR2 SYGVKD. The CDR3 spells CAISGTSGNNSYNEQFF. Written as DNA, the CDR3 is TGTGCCATATCCGGGACTAGCGGAAATAACTCCTACAATGAGCAGTTCTTC.

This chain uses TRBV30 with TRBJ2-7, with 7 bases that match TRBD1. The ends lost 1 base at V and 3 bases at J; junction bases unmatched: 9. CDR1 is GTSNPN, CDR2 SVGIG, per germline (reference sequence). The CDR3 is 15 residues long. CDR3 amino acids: CAWSETGTVHYEQYF. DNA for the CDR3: TGTGCCTGGAGTGAAACCGGGACAGTTCACTACGAGCAGTACTTC.